This TCR beta chain was sequenced during a study of blood T cell repertoires in COVID-19 (dated by TCRdb to about 2020). The study in broad terms: The collaborator samples originated in the United States, Italy and Spain and spanned the acute and convalescent phases of COVID-19. The prospective study material was composed of cDNA or gDNA derived from T cells, B-cell-depleted T cells, or PBMCs. Subjects who had been exposed to COVID-19, were actively infected with it, or had recovered from it provided the deeply sampled blood TCRbeta repertoires that made up the dataset. The repertoires were made available in a free public database intended to serve as a resource for research on the immune response to SARS-CoV-2. Samples came from the ongoing ImmuneRACE study (first 160 participants) plus 1,254 subjects from 6 global collaborators. Nearly every sample came with metadata listing a de-identified subject ID, COVID-19 status, age in years and sex. HLA class I and class II types, where available, came from metadata supplied by the sample provider rather than from assay-based typing. The research as a whole found: Clinical and demographic metadata were provided uncurated, with the amount varying by source and participant.

Another Seattle source contributed samples from volunteer blood donors who had recovered from COVID-19. Collaborating institutions collected whole blood in K2EDTA tubes following their own protocols. For TCRbeta analysis, collaborators shipped samples in one of three forms: frozen whole blood, isolated PBMCs, or DNA extracted from either of those sample types. The immunoSEQ Assay, a bias-controlled multiplex PCR, was used to amplify TCRbeta CDR3 regions from genomic DNA. As for the authors' bioinformatics: The number of nucleated cells in each sample was estimated from the amplification of reference gene primers within the assay. To quantify the absolute abundance of each unique TCRbeta CDR3 rearrangement, sequence reads were collapsed and filtered. Productive Simpson clonality was computed per sample as the square root of Simpson's diversity index over productive rearrangements. This immuneACCESS table, as held by TCRdb, lists in-frame sequences with V and J called but not all clones. Of the missing ones, under half trace to an unresolved V gene in checked studies; the others have no known cause. The D gene and trimming were derived from the DNA, and the V and J assignments and clone size from that table. This sample is represented by roughly 180,000 clones; just under 85% of them were singletons. The top ten clones comprise 7.7% of the sample.

V gives up 0 bases and J gives up 1 base, and the segment between their germline ends measures 4 bases. From the cysteine through the phenylalanine, the CDR3 covers 13 amino acids. Only CDR3 DNA remains: 39 bases, in frame from the first base. CDR1 and CDR2 were assigned from the germline V gene as LGHNA and YNFKEQ. In the case of this clone: The antigen it binds to is not known. The sample holds no much larger clone one base away, and base qualities are not on file.

The chain couples TRBV4-2 to TRBJ2-7; the D gene identity is not certain. Specimen: peripheral blood. The clonotype originates from a man aged 35-49 years who had recovered from COVID-19. The encoded CDR3 is CASSQDGSYEQYF. Here is the DNA: TGTGCCAGCAGCCAAGACGGTTCCTACGAGCAGTACTTC.